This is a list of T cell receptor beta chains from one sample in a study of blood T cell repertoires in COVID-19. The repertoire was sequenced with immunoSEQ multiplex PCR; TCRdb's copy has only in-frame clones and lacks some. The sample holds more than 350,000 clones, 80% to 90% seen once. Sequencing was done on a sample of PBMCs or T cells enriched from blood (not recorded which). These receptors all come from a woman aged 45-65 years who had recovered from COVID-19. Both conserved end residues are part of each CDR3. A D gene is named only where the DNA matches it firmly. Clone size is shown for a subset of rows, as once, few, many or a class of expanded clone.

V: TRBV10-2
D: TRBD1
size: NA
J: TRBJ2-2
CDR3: CASSPRQGATGELFF
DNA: TGCGCCAGCAGCCCGAGACAGGGGGCAACCGGGGAGCTGTTTTTT

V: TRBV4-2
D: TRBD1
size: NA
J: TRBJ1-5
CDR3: CASSQEGGQVYSNQPQHF
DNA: TGTGCCAGCAGCCAAGAAGGGGGCCAAGTATATAGCAATCAGCCCCAGCATTTT

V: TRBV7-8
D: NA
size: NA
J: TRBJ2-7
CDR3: CASSRTVYYEQYF
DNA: TGTGCCAGCAGCCGGACAGTCTACTACGAGCAGTACTTC

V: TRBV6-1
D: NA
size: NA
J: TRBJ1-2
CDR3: CASSEWSYGYTF
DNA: TGTGCCAGCAGTGAATGGAGTTATGGCTACACCTTC

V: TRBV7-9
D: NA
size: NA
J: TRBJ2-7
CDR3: CASSSLQKTNSYEQYF
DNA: TGTGCCAGCAGCTCGTTACAGAAAACGAACTCCTACGAGCAGTACTTC

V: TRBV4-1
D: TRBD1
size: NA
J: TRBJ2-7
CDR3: CASRGQGPWDEQYF
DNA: TGCGCCAGCAGGGGACAGGGCCCCTGGGACGAGCAGTACTTC

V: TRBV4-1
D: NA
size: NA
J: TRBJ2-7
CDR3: CASSHLQGSGYEQYF
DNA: TGCGCCAGCAGCCACCTGCAGGGGAGCGGCTACGAGCAGTACTTC

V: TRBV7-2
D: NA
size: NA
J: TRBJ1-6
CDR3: CASGEELLSPLHF
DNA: TGTGCCAGCGGCGAGGAACTTTTATCACCCCTCCACTTT

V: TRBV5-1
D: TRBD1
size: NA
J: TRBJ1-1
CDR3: CASSWDRDLNTEAFF
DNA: TGCGCCAGCAGCTGGGACAGGGATCTGAACACTGAAGCTTTCTTT

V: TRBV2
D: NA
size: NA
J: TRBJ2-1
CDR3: CASSESASSYNEQFF
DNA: TGTGCCAGCAGTGAGAGTGCAAGTTCCTACAATGAGCAGTTCTTC

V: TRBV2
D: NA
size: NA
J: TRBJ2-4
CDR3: CASSVQSAKNIQYF
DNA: TGTGCCAGCAGTGTACAGTCAGCCAAAAACATTCAGTACTTC

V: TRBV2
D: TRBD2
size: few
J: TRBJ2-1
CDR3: CASSGGRVEQFF
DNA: TGTGCCAGCAGTGGAGGGAGGGTTGAGCAGTTCTTC

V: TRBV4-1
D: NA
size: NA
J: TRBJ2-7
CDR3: CASSSYGEYEQYF
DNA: TGCGCCAGCAGCTCCTATGGGGAGTACGAGCAGTACTTC

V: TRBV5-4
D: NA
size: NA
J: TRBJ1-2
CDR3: CASSLVGRGPNYGYTF
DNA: TGTGCCAGCAGCTTGGTAGGCAGGGGACCTAACTATGGCTACACCTTC

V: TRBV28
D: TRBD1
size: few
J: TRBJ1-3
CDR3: CASSSLPGTASSGNTIYF
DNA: TGTGCCAGCAGTTCGCTCCCCGGGACAGCCAGCTCTGGAAACACCATATATTTT

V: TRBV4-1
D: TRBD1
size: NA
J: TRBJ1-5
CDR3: CASSHYRDRAIQPQHF
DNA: TGCGCCAGCAGCCACTATCGGGACAGGGCTATTCAGCCCCAGCATTTT

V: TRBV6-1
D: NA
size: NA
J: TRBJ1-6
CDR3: CASSEAIVGSFYNSPLHF
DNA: TGTGCCAGCAGTGAAGCGATCGTGGGCAGTTTCTATAATTCACCCCTCCACTTT

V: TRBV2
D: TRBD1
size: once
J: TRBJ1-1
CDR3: CASSTGTGGPAFF
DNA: TGTGCCAGCAGTACCGGGACAGGGGGCCCGGCTTTCTTT

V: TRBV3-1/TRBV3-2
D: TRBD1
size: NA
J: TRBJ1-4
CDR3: CASSQGTGYQTNEKLFF
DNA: TGTGCCAGCAGCCAAGGGACAGGTTACCAAACTAATGAAAAACTGTTTTTT

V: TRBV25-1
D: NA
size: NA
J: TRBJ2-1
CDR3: CASSRYDGSSYNEQFF
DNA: TGTGCCAGCAGCAGGTATGACGGGAGCTCCTACAATGAGCAGTTCTTC

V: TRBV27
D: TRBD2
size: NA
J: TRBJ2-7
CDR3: CASSRYGGSSYEQYF
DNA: TGTGCCAGCAGCCGGTACGGGGGGAGCTCCTACGAGCAGTACTTC

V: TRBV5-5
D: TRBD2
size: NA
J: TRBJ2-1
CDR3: CASSWVTSGGDNEQFF
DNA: TGTGCCAGCAGCTGGGTGACTAGCGGGGGGGACAATGAGCAGTTCTTC

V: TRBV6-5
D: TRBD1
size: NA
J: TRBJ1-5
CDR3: CASRPGQVNQGPQHF
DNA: TGTGCCAGCCGTCCGGGACAGGTCAATCAAGGGCCCCAGCATTTT

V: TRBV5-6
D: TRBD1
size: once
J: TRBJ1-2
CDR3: CASSFYGGTGDNGYTF
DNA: TGTGCCAGCAGCTTTTACGGCGGGACAGGGGATAATGGCTACACCTTC

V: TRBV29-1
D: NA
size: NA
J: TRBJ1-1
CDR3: CSVKGLAEAFF
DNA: TGCAGCGTTAAGGGGCTTGCTGAAGCTTTCTTT

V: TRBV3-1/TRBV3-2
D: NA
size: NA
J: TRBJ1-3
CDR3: CASSPAYGASGNTIYF
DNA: TGTGCCAGCAGCCCAGCCTATGGGGCGTCTGGAAACACCATATATTTT

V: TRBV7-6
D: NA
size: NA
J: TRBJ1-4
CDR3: CASSPTGSGEKLFF
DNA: TGTGCCAGCAGCCCAACAGGGAGTGGAGAAAAACTGTTTTTT

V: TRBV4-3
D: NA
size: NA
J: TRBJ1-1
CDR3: CASSQEGGYVEAFF
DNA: TGCGCCAGCAGCCAGGAGGGAGGGTATGTTGAAGCTTTCTTT

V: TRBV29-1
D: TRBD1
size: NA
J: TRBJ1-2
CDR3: CSVEDRGGGYTF
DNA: TGCAGCGTTGAGGACAGGGGTGGAGGCTACACCTTC

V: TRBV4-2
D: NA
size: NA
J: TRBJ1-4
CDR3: CASSQGTGPTGEKLFF
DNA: TGTGCCAGCAGCCAAGGTACAGGGCCGACTGGTGAAAAACTGTTTTTT

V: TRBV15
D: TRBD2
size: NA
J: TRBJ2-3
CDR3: CATSRVLIAGGDTQYF
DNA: TGTGCCACCAGCAGAGTATTGATAGCGGGGGGAGATACGCAGTATTTT

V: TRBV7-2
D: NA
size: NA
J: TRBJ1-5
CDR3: CASSLEAGLSNQPQHF
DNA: TGTGCCAGCAGCTTAGAGGCGGGGTTGAGCAATCAGCCCCAGCATTTT

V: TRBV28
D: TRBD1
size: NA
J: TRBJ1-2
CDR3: CASSFPGQWYGYTF
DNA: TGTGCCAGCAGTTTTCCGGGACAGTGGTATGGCTACACCTTC

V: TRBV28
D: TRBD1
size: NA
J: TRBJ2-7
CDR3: CASSRAGQGQNEQYF
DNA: TGTGCCAGCAGTCGAGCGGGACAGGGCCAGAACGAGCAGTACTTC

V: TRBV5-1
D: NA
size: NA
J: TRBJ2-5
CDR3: CASSSQGYIGETQYF
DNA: TGCGCCAGCAGCTCACAGGGTTATATTGGAGAGACCCAGTACTTC

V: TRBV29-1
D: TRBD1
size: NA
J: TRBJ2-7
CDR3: CSACTIPGQGISYEQYF
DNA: TGCAGCGCATGCACAATACCGGGACAGGGGATCTCCTACGAGCAGTACTTC

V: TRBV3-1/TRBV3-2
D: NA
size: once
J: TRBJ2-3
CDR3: CASSQPAGADTQYF
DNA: TGTGCCAGCAGCCAGCCGGCCGGGGCAGATACGCAGTATTTT

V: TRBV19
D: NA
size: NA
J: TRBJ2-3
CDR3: CASRTGVFTDTQYF
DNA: TGTGCCAGTAGGACCGGGGTGTTCACAGATACGCAGTATTTT

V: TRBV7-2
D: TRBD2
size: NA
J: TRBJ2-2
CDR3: CASATGGTNTGELFF
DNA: TGTGCCAGCGCGACCGGGGGGACGAACACCGGGGAGCTGTTTTTT

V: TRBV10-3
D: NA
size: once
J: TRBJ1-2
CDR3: CAISETVEYGYTF
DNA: TGTGCCATCAGTGAGACGGTGGAGTATGGCTACACCTTC

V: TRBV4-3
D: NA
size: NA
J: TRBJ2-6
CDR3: CASSQDTPGSGANVLTF
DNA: TGCGCCAGCAGCCAAGATACCCCAGGGTCTGGGGCCAACGTCCTGACTTTC

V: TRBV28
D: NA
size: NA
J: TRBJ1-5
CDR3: CASSLFARYSNQPQHF
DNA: TGTGCCAGCAGTTTATTTGCCAGATATAGCAATCAGCCCCAGCATTTT

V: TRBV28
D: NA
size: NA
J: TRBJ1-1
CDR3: CASSSPMNTEAFF
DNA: TGTGCCAGCAGTTCGCCTATGAACACTGAAGCTTTCTTT

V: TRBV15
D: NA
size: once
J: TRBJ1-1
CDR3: CATSRGGGMNTEAFF
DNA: TGTGCCACCAGCAGAGGGGGGGGCATGAACACTGAAGCTTTCTTT

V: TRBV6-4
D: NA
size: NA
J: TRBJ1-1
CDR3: CASSVPTHGLWTVMNTEAFF
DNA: TGTGCCAGCAGTGTTCCTACCCACGGCCTCTGGACAGTAATGAACACTGAAGCTTTCTTT

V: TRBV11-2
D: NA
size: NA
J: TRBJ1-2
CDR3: CASSLGPGNYGYTF
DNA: TGTGCCAGCAGCTTAGGGCCAGGGAACTATGGCTACACCTTC

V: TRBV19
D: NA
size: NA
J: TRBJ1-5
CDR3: CASSIAGLGQPQHF
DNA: TGTGCCAGTAGTATAGCAGGCCTTGGTCAGCCCCAGCATTTT

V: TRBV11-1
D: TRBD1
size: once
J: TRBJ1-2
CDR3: CASSRTGDGYTF
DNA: TGTGCCAGCAGCCGGACAGGGGATGGCTACACCTTC

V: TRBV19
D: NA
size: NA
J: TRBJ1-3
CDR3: CASSIGTGAGTGNTIYF
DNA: TGTGCCAGTAGTATAGGAACGGGAGCCGGGACCGGAAACACCATATATTTT

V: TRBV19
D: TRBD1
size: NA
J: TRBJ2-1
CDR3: CASSTGTGSYNEQFF
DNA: TGTGCCAGTAGCACCGGGACAGGATCCTACAATGAGCAGTTCTTC

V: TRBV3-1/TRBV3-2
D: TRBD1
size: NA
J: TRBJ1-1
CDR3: CASSQGTTGGTEAFF
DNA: TGTGCCAGCAGCCAAGGAACCACAGGGGGCACTGAAGCTTTCTTT

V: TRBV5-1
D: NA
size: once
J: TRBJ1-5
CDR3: CASSFSGTPEQPQHF
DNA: TGCGCCAGCAGCTTTTCAGGAACCCCGGAACAGCCCCAGCATTTT

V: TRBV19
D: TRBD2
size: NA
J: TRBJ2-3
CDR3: CASSKGLATDTQYF
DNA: TGTGCCAGTAGTAAGGGACTAGCGACAGATACGCAGTATTTT